The 25 T cell receptor beta chains presented below share a single source sample, sequenced in a study of Graves' ophthalmopathy and Graves' hyperthyroidism. RNA transcripts were the source from which TCR beta CDR3 regions were amplified. HTBI primers were employed in first-round RT-PCR, then a second-round multiplex PCR followed. TCRdb fed the multiplex PCR reads into MiXCR, producing one record per CDR3 protein. Here the sample spans roughly 400,000 distinct CDR3 sequences, approximately 16% being singletons. The sample consisted of peripheral blood. The source is a young woman with Graves' ophthalmopathy.

J is TRBJ2-5 and V is TRBV6-5, with 7 bases that match TRBD2. The CDR3 is 14 residues long. V lost 3 bases and J lost 5; bases outside the gene matches: 6. Per the germline V gene, CDR1 is MNHEY and CDR2 is SVGAGI. CDR3 loop: CASSYGGEMETQYF. The CDR3 coding sequence is TGTGCCAGCAGTTATGGGGGGGAAATGGAGACCCAGTACTTC.

This clonotype appeared many times. The chain has TRBV20-1 and TRBJ2-7; 8 bases are shared with TRBD2. The trim removed 3 bases at V and 7 bases at J, leaving 8 bases unmatched. The CDR3 contains 13 residues. Germline CDR1 and CDR2: DFQATT and SNEGSKA (reference sequence). The CDR3 loop reads CSASPGGPLEQYF. CDR3 sequence (DNA): TGCAGTGCTAGTCCGGGAGGGCCTCTGGAGCAGTACTTC.

There are many counts of this clonotype. The chain recombines TRBV2 with TRBJ2-2; 8 bases align to TRBD2. Germline CDR1 is SNHLY and CDR2 is FYNNEI. With 1 base clipped from V and 7 bases from J, the junction kept 11 bases outside the gene matches. The CDR3 has 17 amino acids. The DNA for the CDR3 is TGTGCCAGCAGTGAAGGACTAGCGCCTGGCGGGGGCGGGGAGCTGTTTTTT. It encodes CASSEGLAPGGGGELFF.

In this sample, this clonotype turned up a few times. The gene calls are TRBV6-1 and TRBJ1-1; D is unresolved. V shed 8 bases and J shed 4 bases, with 8 bases lying between them. CDR1 and CDR2 (germline): MNHNS, SASEGT. This CDR3 spans 11 amino acids. As DNA, the CDR3 is TGTGCCAGCCTTGGAAGCACTGAAGCTTTCTTT. It translates to CASLGSTEAFF.

This clonotype occurred many times. The chain is built from TRBV28 and TRBJ1-5; 7 nucleotides align to TRBD1. Germline CDR1 is MDHEN and CDR2 is SYDVKM. The V gene end was trimmed by 3 bases and the J gene end by 6 bases; junction bases not matched to a gene: 5. The CDR3 is 14 residues long. The CDR3 here is CASSFSGGPQPQHF. The CDR3 DNA reads TGTGCCAGCAGTTTTTCAGGGGGGCCTCAGCCCCAGCATTTT.

This clonotype has a count of ten or more. The chain combines TRBV4-3 with TRBJ1-6, with TRBD1 matching 9 bases. Germline V gene data show CDR1 as LGHNA and CDR2 as YSLEER. The CDR3 runs 16 residues. Germline trimming cut 4 bases from V and 10 bases from J; bases unmatched to any gene: 11. Here the CDR3 DNA reads TGCGCCAGCAGCCTTACACAGGGGGCTCTGGGATCACCCCTCCACTTT. Its translation is CASSLTQGALGSPLHF.

This clonotype was counted at least ten times. V usage is TRBV7-2 and J usage is TRBJ2-5, with D perhaps matching TRBD1 or TRBD2 (5 bases each). The CDR3 covers 14 residues. Per germline, CDR1 SGHTA and CDR2 FQGNSA. V was shortened by 5 bases and J by 2 bases, with 12 bases between the two germline ends. The CDR3 loop reads CASSLGDGQETQYF. CDR3 DNA: TGTGCCAGCAGCCTCGGGGACGGACAAGAGACCCAGTACTTC.

This clonotype was counted many times. The CDR3 nucleotides read TGTGCCAGCAGAGCCGGACAGGGTAACACCGGGGAGCTGTTTTTT. Protein: CASRAGQGNTGELFF. J is TRBJ2-2 and V is TRBV6-2 or TRBV6-3; 8 bases match TRBD1. V trimming: 6 bases; J trimming: 2 bases; junction bases outside the gene matches: 5. This CDR3 has 15 residues. Germline V lookup: CDR1 MNHEY, CDR2 SVGEGT.

The V and J genes are TRBV7-6 and TRBJ2-5; no definite D call. The CDR3 is made up of 14 amino acids. Deletions cut 7 bases from V and 2 bases from J, with 14 bases between. Per the germline V gene, CDR1 is SGHVS and CDR2 is FNYEAQ. The CDR3 spells CASIPSPQQETQYF. The CDR3 coding sequence is TGTGCCAGCATCCCTTCCCCACAGCAAGAGACCCAGTACTTC.

This clonotype has only a few counts. V is TRBV24-1 and J is TRBJ2-2, with 7 nucleotides matching TRBD1. Germline V gene lookup returns CDR1 KGHDR and CDR2 SFDVKD. V lost 4 bases and J lost 7; bases outside the gene matches: 17. The CDR3 sequence is 18 residues long. Written as DNA, the CDR3 is TGTGCCACCAGTGACCCCCCTACTCGGACAGGAGGAAACGGGGAGCTGTTTTTT. Translating it yields CATSDPPTRTGGNGELFF.

This clonotype has at least ten counts. This sequence joins TRBV12-3 or TRBV12-4 and TRBJ2-2; 11 nucleotides match TRBD2. J was trimmed by 0 bases and V by 1 base; bases with no gene match: 7. CDR3 length: 19 residues. Written as DNA, the CDR3 is TGTGCCAGCAGTTTAGTACTAGCGGGGGCCCCACCGAACACCGGGGAGCTGTTTTTT. This translates into CASSLVLAGAPPNTGELFF.

This clonotype showed up many times. J is TRBJ1-1 and V is TRBV18, with D maybe TRBD1 (6 bases). The CDR3 totals 11 residues. V shed 5 bases and J shed 11 bases, with 12 bases lying between them. Germline CDR1 reads KGHSH; CDR2 reads LQKENI. The CDR3 region is CASSATGRAFF. The CDR3 coding sequence is TGTGCCAGCTCAGCAACAGGGCGCGCTTTCTTT.

This clonotype was seen more than once but under ten times. The chain has TRBV11-3 and TRBJ2-7; perhaps TRBD2 as D (5 bases). Trimming pared 1 base from V and 2 bases from J, leaving 9 bases between. The V gene's germline CDR1 is SGHNT and CDR2 YENEEA. The CDR3 is 14 residues long. The DNA of the CDR3 is TGTGCCAGCAGCTTAGTGACTACTACCTACGAGCAGTACTTC. Protein: CASSLVTTTYEQYF. The full variable domain, rest sourced from reference TRBV11-3 and TRBJ2-7, is EAGVVQSPRYKIIEKKQPVAFWCNPISGHNTLYWYLQNLGQGPELLIRYENEEAVDDSQLPKDRFSAERLKGVDSTLKIQPAELGDSAVYLCASSLVTTTYEQYFGPGTRLTVT.

CDR3 amino acids: CASSLDQLNTEAFF. DNA of the CDR3: TGTGCCAGCAGCTTAGACCAGCTGAACACTGAAGCTTTCTTT. V is TRBV7-2 and J is TRBJ1-1; the D is unclear. There are 14 residues in the CDR3. The V and J ends lost 1 base and 0 bases respectively, with 6 bases between them. CDR1 and CDR2 from the germline V gene are SGHTA and FQGNSA. The full variable domain, in which reference TRBV7-2 and TRBJ1-1 provide the parts outside the CDR3, is GAGVSQSPSNKVTEKGKDVELRCDPISGHTALYWYRQSLGQGLEFLIYFQGNSAPDKSGLPSDRFSAERTGGSVSTLTIQRTQQEDSAVYLCASSLDQLNTEAFFGQGTRLTVV.

The V gene is TRBV29-1, the J gene TRBJ2-5; TRBD1 or TRBD2 may be the D gene (5 bases each). Trimming stripped 6 bases from V and 4 bases from J, with 12 bases between. CDR3 length equals 12 residues. Germline V CDR1 and CDR2: SQVTM, ANQGSEA. The CDR3 is CSVPKGPETQYF. The CDR3 DNA reads TGCAGCGTCCCTAAGGGACCAGAGACCCAGTACTTC.

There are many counts of this clonotype. The chain employs TRBV7-6 and TRBJ2-5; 10 nucleotides match TRBD2. J lost 7 bases, V lost 4 bases, and 15 bases had no gene match. The CDR3 is made up of 17 amino acids. Germline assignment: CDR1 SGHVS and CDR2 FNYEAQ. In nucleotides, the CDR3 is TGTGCCAGCAGCTATTCCTCTGGTCTAGCGGGAGAGGGGACCCAGTACTTC. Its protein product is CASSYSSGLAGEGTQYF.

This clonotype was seen repeatedly, ten times or more. The chain carries TRBV28 and TRBJ1-1; D is unclear. The ends were cut back, 3 bases at V and 8 bases at J, with 10 bases in the middle. This CDR3 region has 12 residues. Germline CDR1 is MDHEN and CDR2 is SYDVKM. The CDR3 region has the DNA TGTGCCAGCAGTTTCACCTCCAGGGAAGCTTTCTTT. Amino acids: CASSFTSREAFF.

This clonotype was counted many times. V is TRBV30 and J is TRBJ2-2; D remains unclear. Per germline, CDR1 GTSNPN and CDR2 SVGIG (reference sequence). The CDR3 sequence is 13 residues long. V lost 3 bases, J lost 4 bases, and 9 bases lay in between. CDR3 region: CAWSLLVTGELFF. The CDR3 DNA reads TGTGCCTGGAGCCTCTTAGTCACCGGGGAGCTGTTTTTT.

This clonotype has ten or more counts. This chain connects TRBV12-3 or TRBV12-4 to TRBJ2-7; 8 bases are shared with TRBD2. Trimming removed 3 bases from V and 7 bases from J; junction bases left unmatched: 8. CDR3 size: 14 residues. The CDR3 spells CASSFSAGGIEQYF. The CDR3 region has the DNA TGTGCCAGCAGTTTTAGTGCGGGGGGCATAGAGCAGTACTTC.

This clonotype was seen ten or more times. The chain links TRBV7-9 to TRBJ2-2, with 7 positions matching TRBD1. The trim removed 5 bases at V and 7 bases at J, leaving 13 bases unmatched. The CDR3 sequence is 16 residues long. Germline values: CDR1 SEHNR, CDR2 FQNEAQ (reference sequence). CDR3 loop: CASSRPMTGNGGELFF. The CDR3 DNA reads TGTGCCAGCAGCCGACCTATGACAGGGAATGGCGGGGAGCTGTTTTTT.

This clonotype was detected many times. Given a much more abundant clone one base away, this may be a read error. The chain joins TRBV6-5 to TRBJ2-7; unclear D gene. Germline V lookup: CDR1 MNHEY, CDR2 SVGAGI. The CDR3 loop spans 14 amino acids. The CDR3 region has the DNA TGTGCCAGCAGTTCCCCTCTAGTCCCCTACGAGCGGTACTTC. Protein: CASSSPLVPYERYF.

This clonotype was observed at least ten times. The gene calls are TRBV7-2 and TRBJ2-5; D is perhaps TRBD1 (7 bases). There are 15 residues in the CDR3. From germline, CDR1 is SGHTA and CDR2 FQGNSA. Trimming took 3 bases from V and 3 from J, leaving 14 bases between them. The DNA for the CDR3 is TGTGCCAGCAGCTTGCAGGGGGGAGAGGAAGAGACCCAGTACTTC. Protein product: CASSLQGGEEETQYF.

This clonotype was observed at least ten times. V is TRBV30 and J is TRBJ2-7, with 7 bases matching TRBD2. CDR1 GTSNPN and CDR2 SVGIG come from the germline V gene (reference sequence). J gave up 2 bases and V 2 bases, and 21 bases lay outside the gene matches. The CDR3 has 19 residues. CDR3 in amino acids: CAWSHGAFGASGYTYEQYF. The CDR3 DNA reads TGTGCCTGGAGTCACGGGGCCTTTGGGGCTAGCGGATACACCTACGAGCAGTACTTC. Together with reference TRBV30 and TRBJ2-7, the CDR3 gives the full variable domain: SQTIHQWPATLVQPVGSPLSLECTVEGTSNPNLYWYRQAAGRGLQLLFYSVGIGQISSEVPQNLSASRPQDRQFILSSKKLLLSDSGFYLCAWSHGAFGASGYTYEQYFGPGTRLTVT.

This clonotype was found many times. CDR3 loop: CASRTGGSHEQYF. As DNA, the CDR3 is TGTGCCAGCAGGACAGGGGGCTCTCACGAGCAGTACTTC. The chain joins TRBV19 to TRBJ2-7; 11 bases line up with TRBD1. V lost 9 bases to trimming and J lost 5 bases; unmatched junction nucleotides: 6. The CDR3 is made up of 13 amino acids. Germline CDR1 reads LNHDA; CDR2 reads SQIVND (reference sequence).

This clonotype was observed at least ten times. CDR3 nucleotides: TGTGCCAGCAGTGCGGACAGCGGAAGCTCCTACGAGCAGTACTTC. This codes for CASSADSGSSYEQYF. The rearrangement uses TRBV27 and TRBJ2-7; D might be TRBD1 (6 bases). The CDR3 is 15 amino acids. Germline V gene data show CDR1 as MNHEY and CDR2 as SMNVEV (reference sequence). Trimming cost V 5 bases and J 0 bases, with 14 bases left between them.